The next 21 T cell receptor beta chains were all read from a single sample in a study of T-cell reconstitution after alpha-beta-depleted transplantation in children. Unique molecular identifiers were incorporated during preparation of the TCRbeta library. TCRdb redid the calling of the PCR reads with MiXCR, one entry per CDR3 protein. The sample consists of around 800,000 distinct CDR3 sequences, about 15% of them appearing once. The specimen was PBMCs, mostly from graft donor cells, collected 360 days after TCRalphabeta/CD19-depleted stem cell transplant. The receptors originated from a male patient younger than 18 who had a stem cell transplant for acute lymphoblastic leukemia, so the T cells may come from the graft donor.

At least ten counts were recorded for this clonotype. DNA for the CDR3: TGTGCCAGCAGTACCCACACCGGAGAGACCCAGTACTTC. As protein: CASSTHTGETQYF. V gene TRBV27 combines with J gene TRBJ2-5; D gene uncertain. There are 13 residues in the CDR3. The germline V gene encodes CDR1 MNHEY and CDR2 SMNVEV (reference sequence). Deletions cut 5 bases from V and 4 bases from J, with 11 bases between.

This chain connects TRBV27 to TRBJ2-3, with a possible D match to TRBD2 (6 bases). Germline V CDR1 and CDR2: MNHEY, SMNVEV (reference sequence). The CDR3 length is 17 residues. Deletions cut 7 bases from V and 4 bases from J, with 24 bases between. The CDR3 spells CASTSRGALGGSDTQYF. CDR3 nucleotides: TGTGCCAGCACCTCAAGAGGGGCTCTGGGGGGATCAGATACGCAGTATTTT.

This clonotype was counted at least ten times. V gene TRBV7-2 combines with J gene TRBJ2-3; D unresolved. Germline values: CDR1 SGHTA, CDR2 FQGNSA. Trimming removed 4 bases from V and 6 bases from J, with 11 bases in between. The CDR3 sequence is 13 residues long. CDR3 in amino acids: CASSWWSEDTQYF. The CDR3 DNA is TGTGCCAGCAGCTGGTGGAGTGAGGATACGCAGTATTTT.

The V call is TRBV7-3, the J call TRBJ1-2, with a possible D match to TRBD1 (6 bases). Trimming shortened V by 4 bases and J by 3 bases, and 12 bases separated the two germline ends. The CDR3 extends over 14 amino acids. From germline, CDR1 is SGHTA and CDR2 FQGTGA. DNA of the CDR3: TGTGCCAGCAGCTACTACAGGGTTGACTATGGCTACACCTTC. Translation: CASSYYRVDYGYTF.

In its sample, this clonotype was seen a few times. The CDR3 region is CASSLPLAGEYNEQFF. The CDR3, as DNA: TGTGCCAGCAGCCTACCCCTAGCGGGGGAATACAATGAGCAGTTCTTC. The chain joins TRBV7-9 to TRBJ2-1; TRBD2 matches at 10 bases. The CDR3 covers 16 residues. Germline values: CDR1 SEHNR, CDR2 FQNEAQ (reference sequence). J gave up 4 bases and V 5 bases, and 8 bases lay outside the gene matches. Complete variable domain (other parts from reference TRBV7-9 and TRBJ2-1): DTGVSQNPRHKITKRGQNVTFRCDPISEHNRLYWYRQTLGQGPEFLTYFQNEAQLEKSRLLSDRFSAERPKGSFSTLEIQRTEQGDSAMYLCASSLPLAGEYNEQFFGPGTRLTVL.

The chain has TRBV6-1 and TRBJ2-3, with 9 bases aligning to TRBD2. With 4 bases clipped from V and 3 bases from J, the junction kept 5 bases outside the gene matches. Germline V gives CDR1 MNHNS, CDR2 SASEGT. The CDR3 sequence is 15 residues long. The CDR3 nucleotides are TGTGCCAGCAGTGCCGCGGGAGGGATAACAGATACGCAGTATTTT. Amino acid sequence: CASSAAGGITDTQYF.

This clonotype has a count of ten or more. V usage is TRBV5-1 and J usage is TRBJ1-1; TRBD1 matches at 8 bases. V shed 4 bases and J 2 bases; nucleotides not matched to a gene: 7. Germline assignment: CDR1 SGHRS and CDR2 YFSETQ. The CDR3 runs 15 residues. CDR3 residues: CASSIWDRPNTEAFF. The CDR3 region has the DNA TGCGCCAGCAGCATATGGGACAGGCCCAACACTGAAGCTTTCTTT.

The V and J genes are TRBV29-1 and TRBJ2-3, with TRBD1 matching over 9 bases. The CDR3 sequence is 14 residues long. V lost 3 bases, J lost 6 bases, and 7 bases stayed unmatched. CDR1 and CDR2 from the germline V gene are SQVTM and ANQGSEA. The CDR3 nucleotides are TGCAGCGTTGAGAGCACAGGGGGCGCGGATACGCAGTATTTT. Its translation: CSVESTGGADTQYF.

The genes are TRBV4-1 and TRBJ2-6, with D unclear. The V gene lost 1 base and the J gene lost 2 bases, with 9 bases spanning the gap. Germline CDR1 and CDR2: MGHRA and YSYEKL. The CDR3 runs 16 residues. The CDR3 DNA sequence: TGCGCCAGCAGCCAAGTAGTCCAAGCTGGGGCCAACGTCCTGACTTTC. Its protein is CASSQVVQAGANVLTF.

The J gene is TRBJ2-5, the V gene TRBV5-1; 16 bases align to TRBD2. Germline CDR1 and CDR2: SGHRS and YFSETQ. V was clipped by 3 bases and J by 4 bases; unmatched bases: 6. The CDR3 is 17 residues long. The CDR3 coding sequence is TGCGCCAGCAGCTCGCCGGGACTAGCGGGAGGGGTAGAGACCCAGTACTTC. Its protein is CASSSPGLAGGVETQYF.

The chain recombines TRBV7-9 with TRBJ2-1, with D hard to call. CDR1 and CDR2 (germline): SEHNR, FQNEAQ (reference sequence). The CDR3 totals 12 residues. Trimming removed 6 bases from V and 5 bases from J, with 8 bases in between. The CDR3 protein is CASRPVDNEQFF. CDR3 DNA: TGTGCCAGCAGACCTGTTGACAATGAGCAGTTCTTC.

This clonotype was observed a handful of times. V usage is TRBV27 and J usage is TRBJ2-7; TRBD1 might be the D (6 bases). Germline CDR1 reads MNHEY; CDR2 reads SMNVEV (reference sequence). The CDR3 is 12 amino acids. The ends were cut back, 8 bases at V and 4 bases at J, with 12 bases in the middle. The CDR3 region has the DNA TGTGCCAGCGGCCGGCAGGGGTACGAGCAGTACTTC. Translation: CASGRQGYEQYF.

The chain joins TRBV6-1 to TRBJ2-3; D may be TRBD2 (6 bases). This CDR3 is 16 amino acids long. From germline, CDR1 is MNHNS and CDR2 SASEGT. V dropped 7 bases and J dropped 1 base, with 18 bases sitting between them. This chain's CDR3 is CASTLTGAGRTDTQYF. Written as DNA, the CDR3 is TGTGCCAGCACCCTCACCGGGGCGGGACGCACAGATACGCAGTATTTT.

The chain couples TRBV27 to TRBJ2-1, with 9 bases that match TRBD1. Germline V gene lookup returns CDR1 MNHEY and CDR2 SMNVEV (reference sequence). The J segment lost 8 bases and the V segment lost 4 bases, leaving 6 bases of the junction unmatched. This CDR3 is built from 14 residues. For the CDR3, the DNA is TGTGCCAGCAGTTCTAGGGACAGGGACGATGAGCAGTTCTTC. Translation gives CASSSRDRDDEQFF.

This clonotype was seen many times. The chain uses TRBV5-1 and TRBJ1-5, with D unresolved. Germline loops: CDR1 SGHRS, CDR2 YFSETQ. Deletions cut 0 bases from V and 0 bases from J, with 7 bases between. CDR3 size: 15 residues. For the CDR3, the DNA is TGCGCCAGCAGCTTGGGGGATTATAGCAATCAGCCCCAGCATTTT. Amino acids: CASSLGDYSNQPQHF.

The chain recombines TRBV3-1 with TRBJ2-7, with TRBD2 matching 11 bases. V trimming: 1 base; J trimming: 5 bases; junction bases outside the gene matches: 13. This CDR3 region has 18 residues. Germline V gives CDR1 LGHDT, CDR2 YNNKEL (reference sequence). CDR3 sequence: CASSQVRISGRASNEQYF. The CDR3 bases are TGTGCCAGCAGCCAAGTCCGAATTAGCGGGAGGGCCAGTAACGAGCAGTACTTC.

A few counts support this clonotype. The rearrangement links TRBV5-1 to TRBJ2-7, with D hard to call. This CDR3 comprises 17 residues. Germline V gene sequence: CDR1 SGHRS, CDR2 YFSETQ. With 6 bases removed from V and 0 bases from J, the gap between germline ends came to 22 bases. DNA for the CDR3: TGCGCCAGCAACCCCAGGCCTCGGGCTAGGAGCTCCTACGAGCAGTACTTC. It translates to CASNPRPRARSSYEQYF.

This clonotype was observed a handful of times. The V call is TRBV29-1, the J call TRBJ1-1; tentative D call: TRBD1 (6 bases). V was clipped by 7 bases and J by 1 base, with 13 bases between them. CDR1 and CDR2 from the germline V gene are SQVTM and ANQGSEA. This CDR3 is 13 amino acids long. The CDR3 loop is CSASGGANTEAFF. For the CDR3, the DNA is TGCAGCGCCTCGGGGGGGGCGAACACTGAAGCTTTCTTT.

CDR3 protein: CASSEGSGRATEVEQFF. The CDR3 DNA sequence: TGTGCCAGCAGTGAGGGTAGCGGGAGGGCCACAGAGGTTGAGCAGTTCTTC. V gene TRBV4-2 combines with J gene TRBJ2-1; 11 bases line up with TRBD2. The length of the CDR3 is 17 residues. J gave up 9 bases and V 6 bases, and 16 bases lay outside the gene matches. The germline V gene has CDR1 LGHNA and CDR2 YNFKEQ.

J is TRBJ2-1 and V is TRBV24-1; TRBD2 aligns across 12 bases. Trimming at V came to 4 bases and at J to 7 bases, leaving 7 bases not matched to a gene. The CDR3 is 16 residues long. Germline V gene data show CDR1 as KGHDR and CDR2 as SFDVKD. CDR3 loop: CATSDPTSGSMNEQFF. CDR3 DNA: TGTGCCACCAGTGACCCGACTAGCGGGAGTATGAATGAGCAGTTCTTC.

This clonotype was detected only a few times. CDR3 sequence (DNA): TGCGCCAGCAGAAGGGTGGGTTCAGAGAACACTGAAGCTTTCTTT. Encoded protein: CASRRVGSENTEAFF. This rearrangement joins TRBV5-1 to TRBJ1-1; D ambiguous. Trimming took 5 bases from V and 1 from J, leaving 15 bases between them. CDR3 length: 15 residues. Germline CDR1 SGHRS, CDR2 YFSETQ.